This is a list of T cell receptor beta chains from one sample in a study of PD-L1 blockade in urothelial cancer. Produced via immunoSEQ multiplex PCR; TCRdb's table is partial and in-frame only. The data contain around 41,000 clones, 83% of them singletons. The sample here was PBMCs, taken around atezolizumab (anti-PD-L1) treatment. All receptors come from a man in his fifties or sixties with urothelial cancer. Each CDR3 is given with its conserved first and last residue. The order of the fields is CDR3 protein, CDR3 DNA, clone size, D gene, V gene, J gene. A D gene is named only where the DNA matches it firmly. Size values are once, few and many counts, or a class for expanded clones, and some rows have none.

CDR3aa: CASNRGLSSGNTIYF
CDR3nt: TGTGCCAGCAACCGTGGACTTTCCTCTGGAAACACCATATATTTT
abundance: few
d_gene: .
v_gene: TRBV7-9
j_gene: TRBJ1-3

CDR3aa: CASSVTGGGEKLFF
CDR3nt: TGTGCCAGCAGTGTCACAGGGGGAGGTGAAAAACTGTTTTTT
abundance: .
d_gene: TRBD1
v_gene: TRBV6-1
j_gene: TRBJ1-4

CDR3aa: CASSQTGSQWETQYF
CDR3nt: TGTGCCAGCAGTCAGACAGGGAGCCAATGGGAGACCCAGTACTTC
abundance: .
d_gene: TRBD1
v_gene: TRBV7-6
j_gene: TRBJ2-5

CDR3aa: CASSFSTGGRTDTQYF
CDR3nt: TGTGCCAGCAGCTTCTCCACAGGGGGCAGGACAGATACGCAGTATTTT
abundance: .
d_gene: TRBD1
v_gene: TRBV7-3
j_gene: TRBJ2-3

CDR3aa: CSVAPQGSNYGYTF
CDR3nt: TGCAGCGTTGCCCCCCAGGGATCAAACTATGGCTACACCTTC
abundance: few
d_gene: .
v_gene: TRBV29-1
j_gene: TRBJ1-2

CDR3aa: CSVRTGQGARNEQFF
CDR3nt: TGCAGCGTTCGGACGGGACAGGGGGCGAGGAATGAGCAGTTCTTC
abundance: once
d_gene: TRBD1
v_gene: TRBV29-1
j_gene: TRBJ2-1

CDR3aa: CASSLAPGQWGSEAFF
CDR3nt: TGTGCCAGCAGTTTAGCCCCGGGACAATGGGGCTCTGAAGCTTTCTTT
abundance: .
d_gene: .
v_gene: TRBV28
j_gene: TRBJ1-1

CDR3aa: CASSEIGAANIQYF
CDR3nt: TGTGCCAGCAGTGAAATTGGGGCGGCGAACATTCAGTACTTC
abundance: .
d_gene: .
v_gene: TRBV2
j_gene: TRBJ2-4

CDR3aa: CASSLANALVGETQYF
CDR3nt: TGTGCCAGCAGCTTGGCCAACGCGCTAGTCGGAGAGACCCAGTACTTC
abundance: .
d_gene: .
v_gene: TRBV5-4
j_gene: TRBJ2-5

CDR3aa: CASSLGQGGLVNEQFF
CDR3nt: TGCGCCAGCAGCTTGGGACAGGGGGGTTTGGTCAATGAGCAGTTCTTC
abundance: .
d_gene: TRBD1
v_gene: TRBV5-1
j_gene: TRBJ2-1

CDR3aa: CASSLGVRVGFQFF
CDR3nt: TGTGCCAGCAGCTTAGGGGTACGGGTAGGTTTCCAGTTCTTC
abundance: .
d_gene: .
v_gene: TRBV13
j_gene: TRBJ2-1

CDR3aa: CASSFPDSGVNYGYTF
CDR3nt: TGCGCCAGCAGCTTCCCGGACAGTGGGGTTAACTATGGCTACACCTTC
abundance: .
d_gene: .
v_gene: TRBV5-1
j_gene: TRBJ1-2

CDR3aa: CASRDRLYNEQFF
CDR3nt: TGTGCCAGCAGGGACAGACTTTACAATGAGCAGTTCTTC
abundance: .
d_gene: .
v_gene: TRBV6-1
j_gene: TRBJ2-1

CDR3aa: CAWSPGHSTTGELFF
CDR3nt: TGTGCCTGGAGCCCGGGACATTCTACCACCGGGGAGCTGTTTTTT
abundance: .
d_gene: .
v_gene: TRBV30
j_gene: TRBJ2-2

CDR3aa: CASSRDRGLFEQYF
CDR3nt: TGTGCCAGCAGCCGGGACAGGGGGCTGTTCGAGCAGTACTTC
abundance: .
d_gene: TRBD1
v_gene: TRBV6-1
j_gene: TRBJ2-7

CDR3aa: CASSYQTPGVADTQYF
CDR3nt: TGTGCCAGCAGTTACCAGACCCCGGGGGTTGCAGATACGCAGTATTTT
abundance: .
d_gene: .
v_gene: TRBV6-6
j_gene: TRBJ2-3

CDR3aa: CASSLRGFRSHEQFF
CDR3nt: TGTGCCAGCAGCTTGCGGGGTTTTCGTTCACATGAGCAGTTCTTC
abundance: .
d_gene: .
v_gene: TRBV5-6
j_gene: TRBJ2-1

CDR3aa: CASSLEQGLYEQYF
CDR3nt: TGTGCCAGCAGCTTAGAACAGGGGCTCTACGAGCAGTACTTC
abundance: .
d_gene: TRBD1
v_gene: TRBV7-8
j_gene: TRBJ2-7

CDR3aa: CASSPGQDNEQFF
CDR3nt: TGCGCCAGCAGCCCTGGACAGGACAATGAGCAGTTCTTC
abundance: .
d_gene: TRBD1
v_gene: TRBV5-1
j_gene: TRBJ2-1

CDR3aa: CASSSRSGGDETQYF
CDR3nt: TGTGCCAGCAGTTCCCGTAGCGGGGGAGATGAGACCCAGTACTTC
abundance: .
d_gene: TRBD2
v_gene: TRBV27
j_gene: TRBJ2-5

CDR3aa: CASSQDWILDGGLRNTEAFF
CDR3nt: TGTGCCAGCAGCCAAGATTGGATTCTTGACGGGGGTCTTAGGAACACTGAAGCTTTCTTT
abundance: .
d_gene: .
v_gene: TRBV14
j_gene: TRBJ1-1

CDR3aa: CASSARVRAYEQYF
CDR3nt: TGTGCCAGCAGCGCCCGGGTCAGGGCGTACGAGCAGTACTTC
abundance: .
d_gene: .
v_gene: TRBV7-2
j_gene: TRBJ2-7

CDR3aa: CASSIGTVDEKLFF
CDR3nt: TGTGCCAGTAGTATAGGTACGGTCGATGAAAAACTGTTTTTT
abundance: .
d_gene: .
v_gene: TRBV19
j_gene: TRBJ1-4

CDR3aa: CASSQDPGGHNEQYF
CDR3nt: TGTGCCAGCAGCCAAGATCCCGGGGGGCACAACGAGCAGTACTTC
abundance: .
d_gene: .
v_gene: TRBV4-2
j_gene: TRBJ2-7